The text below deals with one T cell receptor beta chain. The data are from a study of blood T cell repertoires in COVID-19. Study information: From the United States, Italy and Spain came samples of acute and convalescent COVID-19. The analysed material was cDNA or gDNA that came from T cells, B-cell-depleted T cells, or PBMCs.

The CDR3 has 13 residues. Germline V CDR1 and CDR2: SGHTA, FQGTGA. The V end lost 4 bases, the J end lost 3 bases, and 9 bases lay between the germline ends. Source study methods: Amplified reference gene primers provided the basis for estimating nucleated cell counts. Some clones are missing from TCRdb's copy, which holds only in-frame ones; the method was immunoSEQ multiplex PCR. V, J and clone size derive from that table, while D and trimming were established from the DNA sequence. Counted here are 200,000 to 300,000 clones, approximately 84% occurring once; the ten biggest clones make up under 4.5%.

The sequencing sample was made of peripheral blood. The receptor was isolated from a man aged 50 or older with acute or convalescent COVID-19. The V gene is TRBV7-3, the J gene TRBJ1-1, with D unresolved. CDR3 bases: TGTGCCAGCAGCTCGACGGGTTACACTGAAGCTTTCTTT. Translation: CASSSTGYTEAFF.